This T cell receptor (beta chain) originates from a study of blood T cell repertoires in COVID-19. Study overall: Acute-phase and convalescent COVID-19 samples originated in the United States, Italy and Spain.

Authors' methods: How many nucleated cells were present was estimated from reference gene primer amplification. Sequenced by immunoSEQ multiplex PCR; TCRdb stores in-frame clones only, minus some. D and trimming come from the DNA, and the V and J calls and clone size come from that table. The table records about 70,000 clones, roughly nine tenths of them present only once. CDR3 length: 15 residues. Trimming shortened V by 1 base and J by 8 bases, and 14 bases separated the two germline ends. Germline-derived CDR1 and CDR2 are KGHSH and LQKENI. The rearrangement uses TRBV18 and TRBJ1-4; perhaps TRBD1 as D (5 bases). The receptor was isolated from a man between 50 and 59 years old with acute or convalescent COVID-19. Material for sequencing was peripheral blood. CDR3 bases: TGTGCCAGCTCACCACTTGGACAAGGTGGGGAAAAACTGTTTTTT. Its protein is CASSPLGQGGEKLFF.